These 17 T cell receptor beta chains share one sample of origin, sequenced in a study of T cell responses to AZD1222 COVID-19 vaccine. Measured with immunoSEQ multiplex PCR; TCRdb has only the in-frame clones, and not every one. This repertoire shows around 140,000 clones, nearly 95% found once; its top ten account for around 5%. The material sequenced was peripheral blood, taken on day 0 of AZD1222 vaccination. The source of these receptors is an adult in good health.

The count of this clone is one. The chain uses TRBV2 and TRBJ1-5, with TRBD1 as a possible D gene (6 bases). The ends were cut back, 5 bases at V and 5 bases at J, with 10 bases in the middle. This CDR3 is 13 amino acids long. Germline V gives CDR1 SNHLY, CDR2 FYNNEI. The CDR3 nucleotides read TGTGCCAGCAGTAGTGAGGGGGATCAGCCCCAGCATTTT. Translation: CASSSEGDQPQHF.

This CDR3 is CASSQEDRGHGYTF. CDR3 nucleotides: TGCGCCAGCAGCCAAGAAGACAGGGGGCATGGCTACACCTTC. The chain recombines TRBV4-1 with TRBJ1-2; 10 positions agree with TRBD1. Per germline, CDR1 MGHRA and CDR2 YSYEKL. V trimming: 0 bases; J trimming: 6 bases; junction bases outside the gene matches: 1. CDR3 length equals 14 residues.

This chain links TRBV19 with TRBJ1-5, with D uncertain. V lost 5 bases, J lost 15 bases, and 20 bases lay in between. CDR1 and CDR2 from the germline V gene are LNHDA and SQIVND (reference sequence). This CDR3 has 13 residues. CDR3: CASSRVNRAASHF. Written as DNA, the CDR3 is TGTGCCAGTAGTCGGGTTAACCGGGCGGCCTCGCATTTT. The entire variable domain, with the rest obtained from reference TRBV19 and TRBJ1-5, is as follows: DGGITQSPKYLFRKEGQNVTLSCEQNLNHDAMYWYRQDPGQGLRLIYYSQIVNDFQKGDIAEGYSVSREKKESFPLTVTSAQKNPTAFYLCASSRVNRAASHFGDGTRLSIL.

The chain employs TRBV9 and TRBJ2-7; 11 bases are a match to TRBD2. The germline gives CDR1 SGDLS, CDR2 YYNGEE. Trimming took 2 bases from V and 3 from J; bases not matched to a gene: 4. CDR3 length: 15 amino acids. The CDR3 spells CASSVIGTSGYEQYF. The CDR3 DNA sequence: TGTGCCAGCAGCGTTATCGGGACTAGCGGCTACGAGCAGTACTTC.

This clone was observed once. The chain links TRBV6-5 to TRBJ2-5; a possible D gene is TRBD1 (6 bases). Trimming pared 2 bases from V and 4 bases from J, leaving 11 bases between. In germline, CDR1 is MNHEY, CDR2 SVGAGI. CDR3 length: 14 residues. In nucleotides, the CDR3 is TGTGCCAGCAGTTACGGGGGACAAGGAGAGACCCAGTACTTC. Encoded protein: CASSYGGQGETQYF.

J is TRBJ1-1 and V is TRBV11-3, with TRBD1 as a possible D gene (6 bases). Per germline, CDR1 SGHNT and CDR2 YENEEA. The CDR3 sequence is 17 residues long. V lost 5 bases to trimming and J lost 1 base, with 20 bases between them. In nucleotides, the CDR3 is TGTGCCAGCAGCCTTCCTACAGGGCCATGGTCGAACACTGAAGCTTTCTTT. This gives the protein CASSLPTGPWSNTEAFF. Full variable domain (rest looked up from reference TRBV11-3 and TRBJ1-1): EAGVVQSPRYKIIEKKQPVAFWCNPISGHNTLYWYLQNLGQGPELLIRYENEEAVDDSQLPKDRFSAERLKGVDSTLKIQPAELGDSAVYLCASSLPTGPWSNTEAFFGQGTRLTVV.

The chain joins TRBV19 to TRBJ2-4; the D is unclear. Trimming removed 2 bases at V and 5 bases at J, with 13 bases between. The V gene's germline CDR1 is LNHDA and CDR2 SQIVND (reference sequence). This CDR3 has 15 amino acids. This chain's CDR3 is CASSILRSPQNIQYF. CDR3 in DNA: TGTGCCAGTAGTATATTACGGAGCCCCCAAAACATTCAGTACTTC.

The chain links TRBV19 to TRBJ1-4; 8 bases are shared with TRBD1. The CDR3 runs 16 residues. The ends lost 7 bases at V and 0 bases at J; junction bases unmatched: 7. Germline V gene data show CDR1 as LNHDA and CDR2 as SQIVND (reference sequence). CDR3 sequence: CASTTGEAATNEKLFF. For the CDR3, the DNA is TGTGCCAGTACGACAGGGGAAGCGGCAACTAATGAAAAACTGTTTTTT.

Concerning this clone itself: An end of the junction does not agree with germline; a read error may underlie this. The rearrangement links TRBV6-5 to TRBJ2-7; tentative D call: TRBD2 (5 bases). This CDR3 has 12 amino acids. Germline V gene lookup returns CDR1 MNHEY and CDR2 SVGAGI. The CDR3 spells CGVSKVAGEQYF. In DNA form, the CDR3 reads TGCGGGGTGTCCAAGGTTGCAGGCGAGCAGTACTTC.

The V gene is TRBV30, the J gene TRBJ1-2; no clear D. Per germline, CDR1 GTSNPN and CDR2 SVGIG (reference sequence). There are 11 residues in the CDR3. The V end lost 2 bases, the J end lost 8 bases, and 9 bases lay between the germline ends. CDR3 protein: CAWSPSQGYTF. CDR3 sequence (DNA): TGTGCCTGGAGTCCATCCCAAGGCTACACCTTC.

V is TRBV28 and J is TRBJ2-7; a possible D gene is TRBD1 (5 bases). Germline CDR1 reads MDHEN; CDR2 reads SYDVKM. This CDR3 is 15 amino acids long. Trimming stripped 2 bases from V and 1 base from J, with 12 bases between. The CDR3 nucleotides are TGTGCCAGCAGTTTAACGGCAGGGCGATCCTACGAGCAGTACTTC. Translating it yields CASSLTAGRSYEQYF.

This clone was recorded once. V usage is TRBV4-1 and J usage is TRBJ2-1; 9 bases line up with TRBD2. CDR1 and CDR2 (germline): MGHRA, YSYEKL. The V segment lost 1 base and the J segment 3 bases; nucleotides outside the gene matches: 13. This CDR3 is built from 19 residues. CDR3 sequence (DNA): TGCGCCAGCAGCCAAGGCGGTATTAGCGGGAGCAGTATCTACAATGAGCAGTTCTTC. Translating it yields CASSQGGISGSSIYNEQFF.

The V gene is TRBV28, the J gene TRBJ1-5; D uncertain. There are 13 residues in the CDR3. The V end lost 2 bases, the J end lost 4 bases, and 6 bases lay between the germline ends. From germline, CDR1 is MDHEN and CDR2 SYDVKM. The DNA of the CDR3 is TGTGCCAGCAGTTTAGTGGGGAATCAGCCCCAGCATTTT. It is translated as CASSLVGNQPQHF.

The chain carries TRBV5-4 and TRBJ1-6, with D uncertain. This CDR3 is 15 amino acids long. Germline CDR1 reads SGHNT; CDR2 reads YYREEE (reference sequence). The ends were cut back, 4 bases at V and 6 bases at J, with 14 bases in the middle. The CDR3 is CASSLDFGRNSPLHF. CDR3 nucleotides: TGTGCCAGCAGCCTCGACTTTGGGCGTAATTCACCCCTCCACTTT.

The gene calls are TRBV21-1 and TRBJ1-5. TRBV21-1 is a pseudogene. The CDR3 has 11 residues. CDR3: CASSRDQPQHF. The CDR3 coding sequence is TGTGCCAGCAGCAGGGATCAGCCCCAGCATTTT.

Only a few counts were recorded for this clone. The chain has TRBV7-8 and TRBJ1-5, with a tentative D call TRBD1 (6 bases). Germline V gene data show CDR1 as SGHVS and CDR2 as FQNEAQ. Trimming removed 1 base from V and 2 bases from J, with 15 bases in between. This CDR3 contains 17 residues. The CDR3 DNA follows: TGTGCCAGCAGCTTAGTTTCTTGGGGGCGCGGCAATCAGCCCCAGCATTTT. Translating gives CASSLVSWGRGNQPQHF.

As regards this clone: One junction end does not reproduce the germline sequence, and a read error may be involved. The rearrangement uses TRBV6-2 or TRBV6-3 and TRBJ2-7, with no clear D. CDR3 length: 11 amino acids. Germline V gene lookup returns CDR1 MNHEY and CDR2 SVGEGT. The CDR3 sequence: CASSYSSRYDF. CDR3 coding DNA: TGTGCCAGCAGTTACTCGAGCAGGTACGACTTC.